The 5 T cell receptor beta chains in this list originate from one sample, sequenced in a study of blood T cell repertoires in COVID-19. Some clones are missing from TCRdb's copy, which holds only in-frame ones; the method was immunoSEQ multiplex PCR. The repertoire includes about 670,000 clones, approximately 90% of them detected once, and about 0.24% sits in the top ten. The sequencing sample was made of peripheral blood. These receptors originate from a woman aged 18 to 35 with acute or convalescent COVID-19.

The V gene is TRBV7-2, the J gene TRBJ1-2; D unclear. CDR1 is SGHTA and CDR2 is FQGNSA in the germline V gene. Trimming shortened V by 1 base and J by 5 bases, and 14 bases separated the two germline ends. The CDR3 extends over 15 amino acids. The CDR3 loop reads CASSLETRSFYGYTF. The CDR3 bases are TGTGCCAGCAGCTTAGAAACTCGTTCCTTTTATGGCTACACCTTC.

The gene calls are TRBV28 and TRBJ2-7; possibly TRBD1 for D (6 bases). This CDR3 contains 13 residues. Trimming cost V 2 bases and J 4 bases, with 9 bases left between them. Germline CDR1 reads MDHEN; CDR2 reads SYDVKM. In DNA, the CDR3 is TGTGCCAGCAGTTTACCCCAGGGGTACGAGCAGTACTTC. Translated: CASSLPQGYEQYF.

This clone was observed a few times. The genes are TRBV7-9 and TRBJ1-2; TRBD1 is a possible D gene (6 bases). Trimming stripped 5 bases from V and 2 bases from J, with 18 bases between. The germline V gene encodes CDR1 SEHNR and CDR2 FQNEAQ (reference sequence). CDR3 length equals 16 residues. CDR3 sequence reads: CASSPMGDTQNYGYTF. As DNA, the CDR3 is TGTGCCAGCAGCCCCATGGGGGACACCCAAAACTATGGCTACACCTTC. The complete variable domain, with remaining parts taken from reference TRBV7-9 and TRBJ1-2, reads DTGVSQNPRHKITKRGQNVTFRCDPISEHNRLYWYRQTLGQGPEFLTYFQNEAQLEKSRLLSDRFSAERPKGSFSTLEIQRTEQGDSAMYLCASSPMGDTQNYGYTFGSGTRLTVV.

This chain connects TRBV6-2 or TRBV6-3 to TRBJ2-1, with TRBD2 matching over 14 bases. V gave up 0 bases and J gave up 8 bases; unmatched junction bases: 6. Germline V lookup: CDR1 MNHEY, CDR2 SVGEGT. This CDR3 has 17 amino acids. In DNA, the CDR3 is TGTGCCAGCAGTTACTCCGAGGGACTAGCGGGGGACGATGAGCAGTTCTTC. Amino acids: CASSYSEGLAGDDEQFF.

V gene TRBV29-1 combines with J gene TRBJ2-1, with 9 bases lining up with TRBD2. J gave up 1 base and V 4 bases, and 14 bases lay outside the gene matches. There are 18 residues in the CDR3. Germline V gene data show CDR1 as SQVTM and CDR2 as ANQGSEA. For the CDR3, the DNA is TGCAGCGTTGCCCATCTAGCGGGGTCACCGGGGTCCTACAATGAGCAGTTCTTC. It encodes CSVAHLAGSPGSYNEQFF.